These 19 T cell receptor beta chains came from one sample sequenced in a study of Ad26.COV2.S vaccination and SARS-CoV-2 variants. The treatment was: 15 to 20 received Ad26.COV2.S at low or high dose, single or two shots; roughly five received placebo; per-sample allocation not given. It was on day 63 after the first vaccine or placebo injection that samples were taken. The data were produced by immunoSEQ multiplex PCR, yet TCRdb's version contains in-frame clones alone and is incomplete. Found here are about 400,000 clones, roughly 88% of them singletons; the top ten hold 3.5% to 4%. The sequencing here drew on peripheral blood, taken in a trial of Ad26.COV2.S vaccine versus placebo. The source of these receptors is a person aged 18-65 years who received the Ad26.COV2.S COVID-19 vaccine or a placebo.

The chain has TRBV19 and TRBJ1-5; no firm D call. In germline, CDR1 is LNHDA, CDR2 SQIVND (reference sequence). Between the trimmed V and J ends, which lost 3 bases and 3 bases, there was a span of 24 bases. The CDR3 length is 19 residues. This CDR3 is CASSIGIGFGDTYNQPQHF. For the CDR3, the DNA is TGTGCCAGTAGTATTGGCATTGGGTTTGGAGACACCTACAATCAGCCCCAGCATTTT.

The genes are TRBV25-1 and TRBJ1-1; tentative D call: TRBD1 (6 bases). CDR1 and CDR2 from the germline V gene are MGHDK and SYGVNS. Trimming took off 4 bases at V and 4 bases at J, with 13 bases between the two ends. The CDR3 has 14 residues. The CDR3 sequence: CASSGDIRGTEAFF. In DNA, the CDR3 is TGTGCCAGCAGTGGGGACATCCGTGGCACTGAAGCTTTCTTT.

CDR3: CASGWGGGNTDTQYF. CDR3 nucleotides: TGTGCCAGCGGCTGGGGGGGCGGGAACACAGATACGCAGTATTTT. The chain joins TRBV7-9 to TRBJ2-3; D might be TRBD2 (7 bases). Germline V gene data show CDR1 as SEHNR and CDR2 as FQNEAQ (reference sequence). The V end lost 8 bases, the J end lost 2 bases, and 17 bases lay between the germline ends. CDR3 length equals 15 residues.

The chain combines TRBV5-5 with TRBJ2-2, with D perhaps TRBD1 or TRBD2 (5 bases each). Per germline, CDR1 SGHKS and CDR2 YYEKEE (reference sequence). V lost 2 bases to trimming and J lost 0 bases, with 8 bases between them. This CDR3 has 15 residues. The CDR3 DNA reads as TGTGCCAGCAGCTTTATGGGGGCGAACACCGGGGAGCTGTTTTTT. Translating it yields CASSFMGANTGELFF.

The chain links TRBV12-3 or TRBV12-4 to TRBJ2-1, with D hard to call. This CDR3 has 12 residues. Trimming took off 2 bases at V and 13 bases at J, with 12 bases between the two ends. This chain's CDR3 is CASSLIRGNQFF. The DNA for the CDR3 is TGTGCCAGCAGTTTAATCCGTGGGAACCAGTTCTTC.

This chain uses TRBV9 with TRBJ2-2, with TRBD2 matching over 11 bases. Germline values: CDR1 SGDLS, CDR2 YYNGEE. The CDR3 spans 16 residues. The ends lost 1 base at V and 5 bases at J; junction bases unmatched: 4. The DNA of the CDR3 is TGTGCCAGCAGCGTACCGACTAGCGGGGATACCGGGGAGCTGTTTTTT. Amino acids: CASSVPTSGDTGELFF.

The rearrangement links TRBV3-1 (or the pseudogene TRBV3-2) to TRBJ1-5, with D perhaps TRBD1 (6 bases). Trimming pared 0 bases from V and 5 bases from J, leaving 23 bases between. Germline values: CDR1 LGHDT, CDR2 YNNKEL (reference sequence). This CDR3 is 19 amino acids long. The CDR3: CASSQDGGAGAVRDQPQHF. In DNA, the CDR3 is TGTGCCAGCAGCCAAGATGGGGGGGCAGGGGCCGTAAGGGATCAGCCCCAGCATTTT.

The chain is built from TRBV5-1 and TRBJ2-7; 7 nucleotides align to TRBD1. The CDR3 is 16 amino acids. CDR1 is SGHRS, CDR2 YFSETQ, per germline. V dropped 0 bases and J dropped 3; count of bases not matched to a gene: 9. The CDR3 bases are TGCGCCAGCAGCTTGGCCACGTCAGGGGGAAACTACGAGCAGTACTTC. Its protein product is CASSLATSGGNYEQYF.

CDR3: CASSQGVRQTGELFF. The DNA for the CDR3 is TGTGCCAGCAGCCAAGGGGTTCGACAGACCGGGGAGCTGTTTTTT. The rearrangement uses TRBV14 and TRBJ2-2; tentatively, D is TRBD1 (5 bases). CDR1 is SGHDN, CDR2 FVKESK, per germline. The CDR3 loop spans 15 amino acids. V was clipped by 1 base and J by 5 bases, with 11 bases between them.

V gene TRBV30 combines with J gene TRBJ1-2, with 11 bases identical to TRBD1. V lost 3 bases, J lost 8 bases, and 5 bases stayed unmatched. The CDR3 is 13 amino acids. Germline V gene lookup returns CDR1 GTSNPN and CDR2 SVGIG (reference sequence). In nucleotides, the CDR3 is TGTGCCTGGAGCCGGGACAGGGGGGGCGGCTACACCTTC. It specifies CAWSRDRGGGYTF.

V and J are TRBV7-3 and TRBJ1-1; D might be TRBD1 (5 bases). Germline CDR1 and CDR2: SGHTA and FQGTGA. The CDR3 runs to 13 residues. The V and J ends lost 5 bases and 5 bases respectively, with 12 bases between them. CDR3 region: CASSPGPGTEAFF. DNA for the CDR3: TGTGCCAGCAGCCCGGGACCGGGGACTGAAGCTTTCTTT.

This sequence joins TRBV6-6 and TRBJ2-7; D possibly corresponds to TRBD1 (6 bases). V was pared by 2 bases and J by 6 bases, with 14 bases between. The germline V gene encodes CDR1 MNHNY and CDR2 SVGAGI (reference sequence). The CDR3 loop spans 14 amino acids. CDR3 nucleotide sequence: TGTGCCAGCAGTTACCAGGGGCTGAGGCTCGAGCAGTACTTC. This sequence encodes CASSYQGLRLEQYF.

The V gene is TRBV4-3, the J gene TRBJ1-4; D is undetermined. The CDR3 has 14 amino acids. The V gene lost 5 bases and the J gene lost 8 bases, with 15 bases spanning the gap. Germline CDR1 reads LGHNA; CDR2 reads YSLEER. The CDR3 loop reads CASSSIGPGEKLFF. The CDR3, as DNA: TGCGCCAGCAGCTCGATCGGCCCTGGGGAAAAACTGTTTTTT.

The chain has TRBV10-1 and TRBJ2-7; D may match TRBD1 or TRBD2 (5 bases each). CDR1 is WNHNN and CDR2 is SYGVQD in the germline V gene (reference sequence). CDR3 length: 13 amino acids. Trimming took off 6 bases at V and 2 bases at J, with 11 bases between the two ends. The CDR3 sequence is CASSRDGTYEQYF. DNA for the CDR3: TGCGCCAGCAGCCGGGACGGGACCTACGAGCAGTACTTC.

The rearrangement joins TRBV6-2 or TRBV6-3 to TRBJ1-1; D uncertain. V shed 1 base and J shed 6 bases, with 3 bases lying between them. The CDR3 covers 11 residues. Germline assignment: CDR1 MNHEY and CDR2 SVGEGT. CDR3 sequence (DNA): TGTGCCAGCAGTTACTTGGCTGAAGCTTTCTTT. It codes for CASSYLAEAFF.

CDR3 sequence reads: CASSLEFAYEQYF. The CDR3 DNA sequence: TGTGCCAGCAGCTTAGAGTTTGCCTACGAGCAGTACTTC. The chain couples TRBV11-2 to TRBJ2-7, with no clear D. Germline values: CDR1 SGHAT, CDR2 FQNNGV. This CDR3 region has 13 residues. V dropped 0 bases and J dropped 2 bases, with 5 bases sitting between them. Supplemented by reference TRBV11-2 and TRBJ2-7, the full variable domain reads EAGVAQSPRYKIIEKRQSVAFWCNPISGHATLYWYQQILGQGPKLLIQFQNNGVVDDSQLPKDRFSAERLKGVDSTLKIQPAKLEDSAVYLCASSLEFAYEQYFGPGTRLTVT.

The gene calls are TRBV7-9 and TRBJ1-4, with D hard to call. From germline, CDR1 is SEHNR and CDR2 FQNEAQ (reference sequence). The CDR3 is 11 residues long. V lost 8 bases and J lost 8, with 9 bases in between. CDR3: CASGESEKLFF. The DNA of the CDR3 is TGTGCCAGCGGTGAGAGCGAAAAACTGTTTTTT.

This chain uses TRBV19 with TRBJ2-1; TRBD2 matches 7 bases. From germline, CDR1 is LNHDA and CDR2 SQIVND (reference sequence). The length of the CDR3 is 15 residues. With 0 bases clipped from V and 8 bases from J, the junction kept 7 bases outside the gene matches. CDR3 DNA sequence: TGTGCCAGTAGTATAGATCCGGCAGGGAGGGATGAGCAGTTCTTC. This codes for CASSIDPAGRDEQFF. The whole variable domain, remainder taken from reference TRBV19 and TRBJ2-1, is DGGITQSPKYLFRKEGQNVTLSCEQNLNHDAMYWYRQDPGQGLRLIYYSQIVNDFQKGDIAEGYSVSREKKESFPLTVTSAQKNPTAFYLCASSIDPAGRDEQFFGPGTRLTVL.

With respect to this clone: Other DNA sequences in the same sample also yield this CDR3. V usage is TRBV18 and J usage is TRBJ2-1; D not certain. The CDR3 contains 13 residues. Per the germline V gene, CDR1 is KGHSH and CDR2 is LQKENI. V dropped 3 bases and J dropped 5 bases, with 8 bases sitting between them. CDR3 nucleotide sequence: TGTGCCAGCTCACCTGGACGGAACAATGAGCAGTTCTTC. Its protein is CASSPGRNNEQFF.